The clone carrying this TCR beta chain has a single count. This entry is derived from a study of OX40 agonist ivuxolimab in advanced cancers. About the research overall: The diagnoses of dose-escalation patients were hepatocellular carcinoma, melanoma, renal cell or head and neck cancer.

This CDR3 has 11 residues. The germline V and J ends were trimmed by 5 bases and 8 bases, with 12 bases remaining between them. Germline V gives CDR1 DFQATT, CDR2 SNEGSKA (reference sequence). Assay: immunoSEQ multiplex PCR; the TCRdb copy retains only in-frame clones and omits some. Of about 79,000 clones listed, 75% to 95% are singletons. This TCR was recovered from an adult with an advanced solid tumor such as melanoma, head and neck, liver or kidney cancer. This chain joins TRBV20-1 and TRBJ1-2, with unresolved D. The material was CD4+ or CD8+ T cells sorted from blood, obtained in a trial of the OX40 agonist ivuxolimab. CDR3 protein: CSAYANPGYTF. DNA for the CDR3: TGCAGTGCTTATGCTAACCCGGGCTACACCTTC.